The 18 T cell receptor beta chains below were found in one sample sequenced in a study of cytotoxic CD8 clonotypes in ibrutinib-treated CLL. Assay used: immunoSEQ multiplex PCR; TCRdb lists only in-frame clones, some missing. Seen here are about 14,000 clones, 64% observed once, and the top ten hold 40%. The sample was PBMCs, taken before ibrutinib treatment. These receptors were obtained from a human donor with chronic lymphocytic leukemia.

The chain combines TRBV11-2 with TRBJ2-2; weak D call: TRBD1 (6 bases). Germline V gene lookup returns CDR1 SGHAT and CDR2 FQNNGV. V was pared by 3 bases and J by 7 bases, with 12 bases between. This CDR3 has 14 residues. This CDR3 reads CASSFNRVDGELFF. CDR3 DNA sequence: TGTGCCAGCAGCTTCAACAGGGTGGACGGGGAGCTGTTTTTT.

The V gene is TRBV10-3, the J gene TRBJ1-1; 11 bases are a match to TRBD1. Trimming removed 10 bases from V and 0 bases from J; junction bases left unmatched: 4. Germline CDR1 reads ENHRY; CDR2 reads SYGVKD. CDR3 length: 14 amino acids. Here the CDR3 DNA reads TGTGCCACCGGACAGGGGGCAATGAACACTGAAGCTTTCTTT. Its translation is CATGQGAMNTEAFF.

The V call is TRBV4-2, the J call TRBJ2-7; 9 bases fit TRBD2. Germline V gene data show CDR1 as LGHNA and CDR2 as YNFKEQ. Trimming took 0 bases from V and 2 from J; bases not matched to a gene: 2. The CDR3 spans 15 residues. Here the CDR3 reads CASSQDWTSAYEQYF. The CDR3 DNA reads as TGTGCCAGCAGCCAAGATTGGACTAGCGCCTACGAGCAGTACTTC.

This sequence joins TRBV5-6 and TRBJ1-2, with 8 bases that match TRBD1. V lost 3 bases, J lost 2 bases, and 3 bases stayed unmatched. Germline V CDR1 and CDR2: SGHDT, YYEEEE. CDR3 size: 14 residues. The CDR3 loop is CASSSTGGNYGYTF. CDR3 in DNA: TGTGCCAGCAGCTCTACAGGGGGGAACTATGGCTACACCTTC.

The chain links TRBV5-1 to TRBJ1-4; 7 bases align to TRBD1. This CDR3 has 16 amino acids. V lost 3 bases, J lost 7 bases, and 12 bases stayed unmatched. Germline V lookup: CDR1 SGHRS, CDR2 YFSETQ. The CDR3 region has the DNA TGCGCCAGCAGCTCGGTGGCAGGGGGGACTTTTGAAAAACTGTTTTTT. This sequence encodes CASSSVAGGTFEKLFF.

This clone was seen ten or more times. The chain employs TRBV6-1 and TRBJ1-6; 10 bases align to TRBD1. Germline lookup yields CDR1 MNHNS and CDR2 SASEGT. The CDR3 contains 14 residues. V shed 6 bases, J shed 8 bases, and the junction held 4 bases outside the gene matches. In DNA form, the CDR3 reads TGTGCCAGCAGGACAGGGGGCGTACATTCACCCCTCCACTTT. Residues: CASRTGGVHSPLHF.

The CDR3 region has the DNA TGTGCCAGCAGTTTATCTTCAGGGAGCAATCAGCCCCAGCATTTT. Amino acids: CASSLSSGSNQPQHF. The chain is built from TRBV27 and TRBJ1-5, with D tentatively TRBD1 (5 bases). The CDR3 is made up of 15 amino acids. Trimming stripped 0 bases from V and 1 base from J, with 7 bases between. CDR1 is MNHEY and CDR2 is SMNVEV in the germline V gene (reference sequence).

The V and J genes are TRBV4-1 and TRBJ1-2, with 9 nucleotides matching TRBD1. The CDR3 runs to 16 residues. In germline, CDR1 is MGHRA, CDR2 YSYEKL. The J segment lost 8 bases and the V segment lost 1 base, leaving 11 bases of the junction unmatched. The CDR3 protein is CASSQGGTGWSDGYTF. The CDR3 DNA sequence: TGCGCCAGCAGCCAAGGTGGGACAGGGTGGTCGGACGGCTACACCTTC.

This chain connects TRBV2 to TRBJ2-7; D remains ambiguous. The CDR3 sequence is 10 residues long. Germline CDR1 and CDR2: SNHLY and FYNNEI. V lost 8 bases and J 7 bases, leaving 9 bases between the germline ends. The CDR3, as DNA: TGTGCCAGCCGCAATCTTGAGCAGTACTTC. Amino acids: CASRNLEQYF. The full variable domain, in which reference TRBV2 and TRBJ2-7 provide the parts outside the CDR3, is EPEVTQTPSHQVTQMGQEVILRCVPISNHLYFYWYRQILGQKVEFLVSFYNNEISEKSEIFDDQFSVERPDGSNFTLKIRSTKLEDSAMYFCASRNLEQYFGPGTRLTVT.

This clone counts as medium-sized. The chain employs TRBV10-1 and TRBJ2-7; D call uncertain. The V and J ends lost 0 bases and 7 bases respectively, with 13 bases between them. From germline, CDR1 is WNHNN and CDR2 SYGVQD (reference sequence). CDR3 size: 14 residues. The CDR3 DNA reads TGCGCCAGCAGTGAGTCAGGGCGGCCCGGGGAGCAGTACTTC. This translates into CASSESGRPGEQYF.

CDR3 sequence (DNA): TGCGCCAGCAGCTTGAGAAGACGTGGGGGGAACCCTGGTTATGAGCAGTTCTTC. Translated, it gives CASSLRRRGGNPGYEQFF. V is TRBV5-1 and J is TRBJ2-1; tentatively, D is TRBD2 (6 bases). Germline loops: CDR1 SGHRS, CDR2 YFSETQ. The V and J ends lost 1 base and 8 bases respectively, with 25 bases between them. The CDR3 covers 18 residues. Full variable domain (outside the CDR3, taken from reference TRBV5-1 and TRBJ2-1): KAGVTQTPRYLIKTRGQQVTLSCSPISGHRSVSWYQQTPGQGLQFLFEYFSETQRNKGNFPGRFSGRQFSNSRSEMNVSTLELGDSALYLCASSLRRRGGNPGYEQFFGPGTRLTVL.

The CDR3 bases are TGCGCCAGCGGCGGCGGGGGAAGATCCTACAATGAGCAGTTCTTC. Residues: CASGGGGRSYNEQFF. This sequence joins TRBV10-2 and TRBJ2-1; 7 nucleotides align to TRBD2. The CDR3 contains 15 residues. V was clipped by 8 bases and J by 1 base; unmatched bases: 8. Germline V gene sequence: CDR1 WSHSY, CDR2 SAAADI.

The chain couples TRBV5-6 to TRBJ1-2, with a weak D call TRBD1 (5 bases). Trimming cost V 0 bases and J 5 bases, with 17 bases left between them. CDR1 is SGHDT and CDR2 is YYEEEE in the germline V gene. This CDR3 has 16 amino acids. CDR3 in amino acids: CASSLGAQGRVYGYTF. The CDR3 nucleotides are TGTGCCAGCAGCTTGGGGGCGCAGGGAAGGGTTTATGGCTACACCTTC.

This clone was found a few times. This chain links TRBV5-4 with TRBJ2-3, with 7 nucleotides matching TRBD2. CDR1 SGHNT and CDR2 YYREEE come from the germline V gene (reference sequence). The CDR3 covers 16 residues. After removal of 5 bases from V and 2 bases from J, the junction contained 11 bases not matched to a gene. The CDR3: CASRLGRDYHTDTQYF. CDR3 bases: TGTGCCAGCAGGCTCGGCCGGGACTACCACACAGATACGCAGTATTTT.

The chain couples TRBV2 to TRBJ1-1, with D unclear. Germline CDR1 is SNHLY and CDR2 is FYNNEI. This CDR3 is 11 amino acids long. V was shortened by 8 bases and J by 3 bases, with 7 bases between the two germline ends. In DNA form, the CDR3 reads TGTGCCAGCCTCTACGACACTGAAGCTTTCTTT. Translation: CASLYDTEAFF.

This clone was counted a single time. V is TRBV19 and J is TRBJ1-1; D gene unclear. Germline V gene lookup returns CDR1 LNHDA and CDR2 SQIVND (reference sequence). The CDR3 loop spans 16 amino acids. V was trimmed by 5 bases and J by 4 bases, leaving 20 bases between them. CDR3 sequence: CASSPRPQAVSTEAFF. CDR3 sequence (DNA): TGTGCCAGTAGTCCCCGCCCCCAGGCCGTGAGCACTGAAGCTTTCTTT.

This CDR3 reads CASSPQGTSGGAVDTQYF. The CDR3 DNA reads TGTGCCAGCAGCCCGCAAGGGACTAGCGGGGGGGCCGTGGATACGCAGTATTTT. V gene TRBV11-3 combines with J gene TRBJ2-3, with TRBD2 matching 16 bases. V lost 5 bases, J lost 6 bases, and 11 bases stayed unmatched. Germline CDR1 SGHNT, CDR2 YENEEA. The CDR3 covers 18 residues.

The gene calls are TRBV2 and TRBJ2-7; 7 nucleotides agree with TRBD2. V shed 7 bases, J shed 6 bases, and the junction held 6 bases outside the gene matches. The CDR3 covers 12 residues. The germline V gene has CDR1 SNHLY and CDR2 FYNNEI. The CDR3 nucleotides are TGTGCCAGCACCGGGGGGACGTTCGAGCAGTACTTC. This translates into CASTGGTFEQYF.